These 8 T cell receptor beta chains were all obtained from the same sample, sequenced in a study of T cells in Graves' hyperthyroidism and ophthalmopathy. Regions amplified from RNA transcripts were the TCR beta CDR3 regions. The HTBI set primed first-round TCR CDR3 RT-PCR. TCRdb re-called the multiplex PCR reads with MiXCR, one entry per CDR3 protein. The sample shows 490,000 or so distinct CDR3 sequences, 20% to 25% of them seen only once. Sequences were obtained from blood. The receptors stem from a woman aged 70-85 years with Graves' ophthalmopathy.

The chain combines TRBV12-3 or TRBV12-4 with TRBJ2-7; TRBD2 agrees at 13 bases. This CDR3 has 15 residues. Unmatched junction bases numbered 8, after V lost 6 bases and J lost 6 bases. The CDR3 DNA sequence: TGTGCCAGCAGATACGGACTAGCGGGAGTTGCCGAGCAGTACTTC. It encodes CASRYGLAGVAEQYF.

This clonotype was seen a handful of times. In DNA form, the CDR3 reads TGCGCCAGCAGCCCAGACAGGTCTGTTCATCCTGGGGCCAACGTCCTGACTTTC. Encoded protein: CASSPDRSVHPGANVLTF. The chain has TRBV5-1 and TRBJ2-6; TRBD1 might be the D (6 bases). The CDR3 has 18 amino acids. With 4 bases removed from V and 2 bases from J, the gap between germline ends came to 19 bases. Germline lookup yields CDR1 SGHRS and CDR2 YFSETQ.

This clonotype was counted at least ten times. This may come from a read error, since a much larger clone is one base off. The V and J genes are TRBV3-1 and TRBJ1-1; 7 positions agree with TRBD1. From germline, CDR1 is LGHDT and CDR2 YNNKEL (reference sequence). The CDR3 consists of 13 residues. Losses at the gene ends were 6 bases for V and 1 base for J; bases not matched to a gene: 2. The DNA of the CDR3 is TGTGCCAGCAGGCACAGGGGGAACACTGAAGCTTTCTTT. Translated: CASRHRGNTEAFF.

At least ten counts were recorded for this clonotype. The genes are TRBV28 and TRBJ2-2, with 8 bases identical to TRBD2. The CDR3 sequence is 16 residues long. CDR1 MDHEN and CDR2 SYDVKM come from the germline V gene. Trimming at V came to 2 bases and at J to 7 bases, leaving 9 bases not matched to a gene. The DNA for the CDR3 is TGTGCCAGCAGTTTAGGGGTTAGCGGGAAGGACGGGGAGCTGTTTTTT. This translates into CASSLGVSGKDGELFF.

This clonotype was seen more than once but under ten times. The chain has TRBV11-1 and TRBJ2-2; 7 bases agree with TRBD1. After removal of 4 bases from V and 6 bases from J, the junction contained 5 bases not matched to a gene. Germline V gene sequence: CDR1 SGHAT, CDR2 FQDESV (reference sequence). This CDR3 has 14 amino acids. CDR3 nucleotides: TGTGCCAGCAGCTCACAGGGGTCTCCCGGGGAGCTGTTTTTT. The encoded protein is CASSSQGSPGELFF.

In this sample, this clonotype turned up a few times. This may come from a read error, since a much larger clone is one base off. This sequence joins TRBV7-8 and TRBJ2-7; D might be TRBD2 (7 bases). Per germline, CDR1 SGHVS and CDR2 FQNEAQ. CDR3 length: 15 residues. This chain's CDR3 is CPSSLEGGSSYEQYF. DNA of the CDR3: TGTCCCAGCAGCTTAGAGGGGGGGTCCTCCTACGAGCAGTACTTC.

CDR3 bases: TGTGCCAGTAGTACCTACTCCTCTAGCACAGATACGCAGTATTTT. Its protein is CASSTYSSSTDTQYF. This chain joins TRBV19 and TRBJ2-3; D remains unclear. The CDR3 spans 15 residues. Trimming left V 4 bases short and J 0 bases short, with 11 bases between. Germline loops: CDR1 LNHDA, CDR2 SQIVND (reference sequence).

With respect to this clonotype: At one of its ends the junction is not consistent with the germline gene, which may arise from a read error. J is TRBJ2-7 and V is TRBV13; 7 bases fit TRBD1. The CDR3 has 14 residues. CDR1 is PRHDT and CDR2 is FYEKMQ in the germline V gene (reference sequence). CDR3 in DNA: TGTGCCAGCAGTTTAGACAGGGCCGGCTACGAGCAGTACTTC. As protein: CASSLDRAGYEQYF.